This T cell receptor (beta chain) was captured in a study of cytomegalovirus exposure and HLA in healthy donors. A remark on this clone: Its antigen remains unidentified.

Findings of the study overall: Presence/absence analyses supposed approximately even sequencing depth among donors.

Primers for the PCR totalled 60 Vbeta and 13 Jbeta. TCRdb keeps only in-frame clones here, not all; method: immunoSEQ multiplex PCR. The sample shows around 250,000 clones, about 93% of them seen only once. Germline-derived CDR1 and CDR2 are SGHKS and YYEKEE (reference sequence). With 3 bases clipped from V and 5 bases from J, the junction kept 11 bases outside the gene matches. The CDR3 runs to 17 residues. This TCR was recovered from a girl aged 2 to 9 in good health and CMV-seronegative. Sequencing used PBMCs. This chain connects TRBV5-5 to TRBJ2-5; 12 bases line up with TRBD2. CDR3 DNA: TGTGCCAGCAGCTACCTCCCGACTAGCGGGAGCCAGGAGACCCAGTACTTC. Translation: CASSYLPTSGSQETQYF.